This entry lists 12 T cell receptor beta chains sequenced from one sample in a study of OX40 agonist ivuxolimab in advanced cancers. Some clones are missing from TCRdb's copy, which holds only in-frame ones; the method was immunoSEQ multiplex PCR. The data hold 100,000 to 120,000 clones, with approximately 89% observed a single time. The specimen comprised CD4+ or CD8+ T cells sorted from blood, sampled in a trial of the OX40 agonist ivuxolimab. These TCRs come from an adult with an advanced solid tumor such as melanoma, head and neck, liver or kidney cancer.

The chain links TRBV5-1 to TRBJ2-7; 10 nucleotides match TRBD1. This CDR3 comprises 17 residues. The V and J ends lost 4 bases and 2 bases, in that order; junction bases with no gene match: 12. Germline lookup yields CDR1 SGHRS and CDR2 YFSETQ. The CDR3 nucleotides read TGCGCCAGCAGCCCTACCCCGGGACAGGGGATTCCCTACGAGCAGTACTTC. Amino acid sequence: CASSPTPGQGIPYEQYF.

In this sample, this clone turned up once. Written as DNA, the CDR3 is TGCAGCGTTGAGGACAGGGGATACGAGCAGTACTTC. Amino acid sequence: CSVEDRGYEQYF. The chain joins TRBV29-1 to TRBJ2-7; 9 positions match TRBD1. The CDR3 has 12 residues. Germline trimming cut 3 bases from V and 4 bases from J; bases unmatched to any gene: 1. Germline CDR1 reads SQVTM; CDR2 reads ANQGSEA.

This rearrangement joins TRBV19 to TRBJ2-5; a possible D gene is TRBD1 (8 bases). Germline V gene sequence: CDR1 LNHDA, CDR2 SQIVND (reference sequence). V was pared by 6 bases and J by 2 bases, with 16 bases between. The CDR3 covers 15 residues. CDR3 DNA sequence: TGTGCCAGTAGGAGAACAGGGGGAGGGCAAGAGACCCAGTACTTC. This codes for CASRRTGGGQETQYF.

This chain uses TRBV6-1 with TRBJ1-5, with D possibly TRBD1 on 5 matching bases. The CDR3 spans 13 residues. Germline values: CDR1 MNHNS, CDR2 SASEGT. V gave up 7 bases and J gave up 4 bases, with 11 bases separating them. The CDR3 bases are TGTGCCAGCACTCAGGGAGGGAATCAGCCCCAGCATTTT. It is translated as CASTQGGNQPQHF.

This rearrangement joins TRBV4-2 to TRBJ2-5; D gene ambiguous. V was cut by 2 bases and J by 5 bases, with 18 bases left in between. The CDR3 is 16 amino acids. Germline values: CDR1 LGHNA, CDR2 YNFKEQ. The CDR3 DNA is TGTGCCAGCAGCCAAACGGATGGCCTTAACGGCGAGACCCAGTACTTC. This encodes CASSQTDGLNGETQYF.

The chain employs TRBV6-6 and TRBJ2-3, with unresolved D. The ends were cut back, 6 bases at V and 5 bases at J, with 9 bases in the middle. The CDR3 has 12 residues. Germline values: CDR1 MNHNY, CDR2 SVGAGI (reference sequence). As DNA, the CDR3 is TGTGCCAGCAGCAAACTTGGAGATACGCAGTATTTT. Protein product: CASSKLGDTQYF.

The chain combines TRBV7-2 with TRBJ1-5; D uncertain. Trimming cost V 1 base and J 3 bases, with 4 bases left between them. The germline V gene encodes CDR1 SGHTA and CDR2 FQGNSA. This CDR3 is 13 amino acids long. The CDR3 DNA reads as TGTGCCAGCAGCTTAGACCCCAATCAGCCCCAGCATTTT. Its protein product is CASSLDPNQPQHF.

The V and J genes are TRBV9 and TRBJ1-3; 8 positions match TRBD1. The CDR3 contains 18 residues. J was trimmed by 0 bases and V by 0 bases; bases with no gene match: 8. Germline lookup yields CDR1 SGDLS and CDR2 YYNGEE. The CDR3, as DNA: TGTGCCAGCAGCGTAGCTACAGGGACAGGCACCTCTGGAAACACCATATATTTT. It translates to CASSVATGTGTSGNTIYF.

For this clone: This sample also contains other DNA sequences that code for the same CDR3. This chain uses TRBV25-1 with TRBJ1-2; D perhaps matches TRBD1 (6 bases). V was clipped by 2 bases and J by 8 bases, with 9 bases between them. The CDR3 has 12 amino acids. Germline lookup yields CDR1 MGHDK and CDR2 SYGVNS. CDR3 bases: TGTGCCAGCAGTGAAGGGGGCGGAGGCTACACCTTC. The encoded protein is CASSEGGGGYTF.

The CDR3 protein is CASSPVGQGVGEQYF. The CDR3 DNA is TGTGCCAGCAGCCCCGTGGGACAGGGGGTTGGCGAGCAGTACTTC. The chain joins TRBV6-5 to TRBJ2-7; 11 nucleotides line up with TRBD1. This CDR3 has 15 residues. From germline, CDR1 is MNHEY and CDR2 SVGAGI. V shed 6 bases and J 6 bases; nucleotides not matched to a gene: 10.

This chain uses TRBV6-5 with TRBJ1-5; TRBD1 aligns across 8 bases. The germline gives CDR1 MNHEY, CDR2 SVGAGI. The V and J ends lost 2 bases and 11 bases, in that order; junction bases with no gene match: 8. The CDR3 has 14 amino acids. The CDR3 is CASSYRDRSSAQHF. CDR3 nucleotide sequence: TGTGCCAGCAGTTACAGGGACAGGTCGTCAGCCCAGCATTTT.

DNA for the CDR3: TGTGCCAGCAGCGTAGGCGGGATGTCCGAACCAGATACGCAGTATTTT. This translates into CASSVGGMSEPDTQYF. This chain connects TRBV9 to TRBJ2-3, with a tentative D call TRBD2 (6 bases). Germline V gives CDR1 SGDLS, CDR2 YYNGEE. Trimming removed 0 bases from V and 4 bases from J, with 15 bases in between. The CDR3 has 16 residues.